This record concerns one TCR beta chain sequence. Antigen: not known. The sample comes from a study of cytomegalovirus exposure and HLA in healthy donors. Study-wide findings and caveats: TCR association rates varied by HLA locus in a later analysis, with DRB1 highest and HLA-C lowest.

In germline, CDR1 is LNHDA, CDR2 SQIVND (reference sequence). CDR3 length: 17 amino acids. V trimming: 2 bases; J trimming: 5 bases; junction bases outside the gene matches: 6. Primers for the PCR totalled 60 Vbeta and 13 Jbeta. Data came from immunoSEQ multiplex PCR; TCRdb stores just in-frame clones and leaves some out. Of 95,000 to 150,000 clones listed, roughly four fifths are singletons. V and J are TRBV19 and TRBJ2-1; 13 bases are shared with TRBD2. Sequenced sample: PBMCs. This TCR derives from a woman aged 35 to 49 in good health and CMV-seropositive. The CDR3 loop reads CASSIRLAGGWDNEQFF. CDR3 sequence (DNA): TGTGCCAGTAGTATAAGACTAGCGGGAGGATGGGACAATGAGCAGTTCTTC. The full variable domain, completed using reference TRBV19 and TRBJ2-1, is DGGITQSPKYLFRKEGQNVTLSCEQNLNHDAMYWYRQDPGQGLRLIYYSQIVNDFQKGDIAEGYSVSREKKESFPLTVTSAQKNPTAFYLCASSIRLAGGWDNEQFFGPGTRLTVL.